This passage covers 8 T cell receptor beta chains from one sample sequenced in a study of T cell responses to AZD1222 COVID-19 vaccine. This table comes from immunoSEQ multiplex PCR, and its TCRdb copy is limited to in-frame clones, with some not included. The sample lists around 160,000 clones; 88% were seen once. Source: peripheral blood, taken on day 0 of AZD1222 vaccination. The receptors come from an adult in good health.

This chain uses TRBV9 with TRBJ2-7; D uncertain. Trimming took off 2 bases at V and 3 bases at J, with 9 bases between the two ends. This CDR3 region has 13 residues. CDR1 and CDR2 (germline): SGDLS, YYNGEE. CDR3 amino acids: CASSVSEDYEQYF. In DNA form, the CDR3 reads TGTGCCAGCAGCGTGTCGGAAGACTACGAGCAGTACTTC.

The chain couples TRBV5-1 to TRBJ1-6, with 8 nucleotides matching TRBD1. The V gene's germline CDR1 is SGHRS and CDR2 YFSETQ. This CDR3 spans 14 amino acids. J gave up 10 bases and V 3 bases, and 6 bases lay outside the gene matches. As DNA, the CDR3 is TGCGCCAGCAGCTCCGGACAGGGCCAGTCACCCCTCCACTTT. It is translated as CASSSGQGQSPLHF.

The CDR3 region is CAISESQGISNQPQHF. The DNA of the CDR3 is TGTGCCATCAGTGAGTCACAGGGTATAAGCAATCAGCCCCAGCATTTT. The gene calls are TRBV10-3 and TRBJ1-5; D is possibly TRBD1 (6 bases). V dropped 0 bases and J dropped 1 base, with 10 bases sitting between them. Germline lookup yields CDR1 ENHRY and CDR2 SYGVKD. This CDR3 comprises 16 residues.

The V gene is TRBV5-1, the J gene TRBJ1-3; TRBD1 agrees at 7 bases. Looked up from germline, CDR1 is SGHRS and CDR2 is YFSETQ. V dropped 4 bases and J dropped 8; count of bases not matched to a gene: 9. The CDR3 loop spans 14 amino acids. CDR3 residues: CASSATGAAYTIYF. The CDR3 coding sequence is TGCGCCAGCAGCGCAACAGGGGCAGCGTACACCATATATTTT.

The CDR3 nucleotides read TGTGCCAGCAGTCTCCCCGGGACCTCTCCTGAAGCTTTCTTT. It translates to CASSLPGTSPEAFF. This sequence joins TRBV25-1 and TRBJ1-1; tentatively, D is TRBD1 (5 bases). V lost 5 bases to trimming and J lost 6 bases, with 16 bases between them. Germline CDR1 MGHDK, CDR2 SYGVNS. The CDR3 covers 14 residues.

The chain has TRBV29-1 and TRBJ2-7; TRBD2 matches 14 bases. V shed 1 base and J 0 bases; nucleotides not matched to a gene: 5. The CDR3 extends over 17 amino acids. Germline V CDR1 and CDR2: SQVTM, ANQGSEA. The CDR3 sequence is CSVEGGTSGGASYEQYF. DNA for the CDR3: TGCAGCGTTGAAGGAGGGACTAGCGGGGGTGCCTCCTACGAGCAGTACTTC.

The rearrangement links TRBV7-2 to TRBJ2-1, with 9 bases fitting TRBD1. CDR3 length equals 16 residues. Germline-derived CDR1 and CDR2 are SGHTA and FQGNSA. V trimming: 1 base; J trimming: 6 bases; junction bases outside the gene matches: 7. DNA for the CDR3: TGTGCCAGCAGCTTAGTGGCTACAGGGGGCTTCAATGAGCAGTTCTTC. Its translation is CASSLVATGGFNEQFF.

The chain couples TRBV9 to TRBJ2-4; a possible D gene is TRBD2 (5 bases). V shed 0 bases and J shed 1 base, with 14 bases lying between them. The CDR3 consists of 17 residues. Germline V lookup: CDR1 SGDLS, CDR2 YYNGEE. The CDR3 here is CASSVGLAAGAKNIQYF. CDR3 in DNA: TGTGCCAGCAGCGTAGGACTTGCCGCGGGTGCCAAAAACATTCAGTACTTC.